The clone carrying this TCR beta chain came up a few times. Its target is not known. This entry belongs to a study of cytomegalovirus exposure and HLA in healthy donors. At the level of the study: An earlier analysis found around 100 million unique TCR beta sequences from 150 million to 200 million T cells.

Germline CDR1 and CDR2: SGHRS and YFSETQ. V dropped 0 bases and J dropped 2 bases, with 8 bases sitting between them. CDR3 length equals 14 residues. Study conclusions and caveats: The productive fraction for most TCR beta V segments was about 87% or about 30% in an earlier analysis.

The PCR made use of 60 Vbeta and 13 Jbeta primers. TCRdb's copy holds only in-frame clones and misses some; the assay was immunoSEQ multiplex PCR. The profile covers approximately 100,000 clones, with around a tenth appearing a single time and 5.1% taken by the ten largest. Sequenced: PBMCs. The receptor's source is a middle-aged man in good health and CMV-seropositive. The gene calls are TRBV5-1 and TRBJ2-5; D might be TRBD1 (5 bases). CDR3 sequence: CASSLGRAQETQYF. The DNA for the CDR3 is TGCGCCAGCAGCTTGGGCAGGGCGCAAGAGACCCAGTACTTC.